This T cell receptor beta chain was recorded in a study of blood T cell repertoires in COVID-19. On the study more broadly: The United States, Italy and Spain were the sources of the acute and convalescent COVID-19 samples. T cells, B-cell-depleted T cells, or PBMCs provided the cDNA or gDNA that served as material.

The V gene's germline CDR1 is SGHRS and CDR2 YFSETQ. The CDR3 loop spans 15 amino acids. Trimming took 3 bases from V and 5 from J; bases not matched to a gene: 11. Clones were read by immunoSEQ multiplex PCR, and TCRdb kept only the in-frame ones, dropping some. The repertoire holds roughly 230,000 clones, 70% to 90% seen once, with roughly 4% in the top ten. The chain joins TRBV5-1 to TRBJ2-7; 7 nucleotides match TRBD1. Sequencing was done on a sample of peripheral blood. The sequence was collected from a man aged 50-59 years with acute or convalescent COVID-19. The CDR3 protein is CASSSARTGEDEQYF. CDR3 DNA sequence: TGCGCCAGCAGCTCCGCACGGACAGGAGAGGACGAGCAGTACTTC.